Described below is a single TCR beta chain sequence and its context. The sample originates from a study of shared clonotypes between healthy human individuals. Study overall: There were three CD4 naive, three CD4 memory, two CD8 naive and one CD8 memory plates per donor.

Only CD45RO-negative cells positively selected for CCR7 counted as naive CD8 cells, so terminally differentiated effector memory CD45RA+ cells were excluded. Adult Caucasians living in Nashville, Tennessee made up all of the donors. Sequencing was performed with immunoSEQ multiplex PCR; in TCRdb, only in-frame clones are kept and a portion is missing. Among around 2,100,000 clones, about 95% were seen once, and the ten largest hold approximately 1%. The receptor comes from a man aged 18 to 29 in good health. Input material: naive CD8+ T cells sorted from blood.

This CDR3 reads CASSVGEGQAHGYTF. The CDR3 DNA reads TGTGCCAGCAGCGTAGGAGAGGGGCAGGCCCACGGCTACACCTTC. This rearrangement joins TRBV9 to TRBJ1-2; the D gene is possibly TRBD1 (5 bases). Germline V lookup: CDR1 SGDLS, CDR2 YYNGEE. Trimming left V 0 bases short and J 8 bases short, with 17 bases between. The CDR3 is 15 residues long.